This T cell receptor beta chain appears in the sequencing data of a study of blood T cell repertoires in COVID-19. This CDR3 contains 15 residues. V gave up 5 bases and J gave up 8 bases; unmatched junction bases: 8. Germline CDR1 reads SGHTA; CDR2 reads FQGTGA. Produced via immunoSEQ multiplex PCR; TCRdb's table is partial and in-frame only. The sample holds a few hundred thousand clones; 85% to 90% are singletons and the top ten take over 12%. The gene calls are TRBV7-3 and TRBJ2-1; 11 nucleotides agree with TRBD2. The TCR originated in a woman in her fifties or sixties with acute COVID-19. What was sequenced was PBMCs or T cells enriched from blood (not recorded which). CDR3 sequence (DNA): TGTGCCAGCAGCACCGGGACTAGCGGTTTAGATGAGCAGTTCTTC. It is translated as CASSTGTSGLDEQFF. Complete variable domain (other parts from reference TRBV7-3 and TRBJ2-1): GAGVSQTPSNKVTEKGKYVELRCDPISGHTALYWYRQSLGQGPEFLIYFQGTGAADDSGLPNDRFFAVRPEGSVSTLKIQRTERGDSAVYLCASSTGTSGLDEQFFGPGTRLTVL.